The 9 T cell receptor beta chains below were found in one sample sequenced in a study of T cells in women clearing cervical HPV infection. Sequencing used immunoSEQ multiplex PCR; TCRdb keeps in-frame clones, though not all of them. The sample table includes around 24,000 clones. What was sequenced was blood buffy coat. These receptor sequences come from a woman aged 18 to 75 with a cervical HPV16 infection that either progressed to CIN3+ or cleared (not recorded which).

About this clone itself: The sequenced fragment ends 3 residues before the CDR3 boundary, so the rest is inferred from the germline J gene. The V call is TRBV19, the J call TRBJ1-2; TRBD1 might be the D (5 bases). Germline CDR1 is LNHDA and CDR2 is SQIVND (reference sequence). The V end was cut by 5 bases, the J end by 4 bases, with 8 bases between. The CDR3 totals 12 residues. Partial CDR3 DNA: TGTGCCAGTAGTGCGACAGTCTATGGC. Translation gives CASSATVYG. The whole CDR3 protein is CASSATVYGYTF.

Concerning this clone: The DNA ends 3 residues before the CDR3 does, and the rest of the CDR3 is filled in from the germline J gene. This rearrangement joins TRBV19 to TRBJ2-7, with D possibly matching TRBD1 (5 bases). V gave up 3 bases and J gave up 2 bases, with 8 bases separating them. From germline, CDR1 is LNHDA and CDR2 SQIVND (reference sequence). CDR3 length equals 13 residues. CDR3 protein: CASSIRVPYEQYF. The CDR3 DNA, read in part, is TGTGCCAGTAGTATCAGGGTCCCCTACGAG.

As regards this clone: Read sequence stops 3 residues before the CDR3 end, and the germline J gene provides the missing end. The chain links TRBV11-1 to TRBJ1-2; D is undetermined. Trimming removed 0 bases at V and 5 bases at J, with 4 bases between. CDR1 and CDR2 from the germline V gene are SGHAT and FQDESV (reference sequence). This CDR3 region has 12 residues. CDR3 in amino acids: CASSLAGYGYTF. Incomplete CDR3 DNA: TGTGCCAGCAGCTTAGCAGGGTATGGC.

Concerning this clone itself: The read terminates 3 residues ahead of where the CDR3 ends, so the germline J gene completes it. The rearrangement joins TRBV30 to TRBJ2-3, with D possibly TRBD1 on 6 matching bases. CDR1 GTSNPN and CDR2 SVGIG come from the germline V gene (reference sequence). V gave up 3 bases and J gave up 5 bases, with 6 bases separating them. This CDR3 has 11 amino acids. The covered CDR3 bases are TGTGCCTGGAGACAGGGAGATACG. Encoded protein: CAWRQGDT. The CDR3, in full, reads CAWRQGDTQYF.

In the case of this clone: The CDR3 is cut off 3 residues early in the read; its end comes from the germline J gene. This chain connects TRBV6-2 or TRBV6-3 to TRBJ1-4, with 7 nucleotides matching TRBD1. The J segment lost 0 bases and the V segment lost 5 bases, leaving 6 bases of the junction unmatched. Germline V gene data show CDR1 as MNHEY and CDR2 as SVGEGT. This CDR3 has 16 amino acids. The CDR3 loop reads CASSTLDRATNEKLFF. CDR3 DNA, as far as it was read: TGTGCCAGCAGTACCCTTGACAGGGCAACTAATGAAAAA.

Notes on this clone: Sequencing ends 3 residues short of the CDR3 end; the germline J gene provides the rest. The rearrangement joins TRBV29-1 to TRBJ2-3; 7 nucleotides match TRBD2. This CDR3 has 12 residues. Trimming at V came to 5 bases and at J to 1 base, leaving 0 bases not matched to a gene. CDR1 SQVTM and CDR2 ANQGSEA come from the germline V gene. CDR3 protein: CSVLAGTDTQYF. The sequenced part of the CDR3 DNA is TGCAGCGTTCTAGCGGGCACAGATACG.

Regarding this clone: Coverage ceases 3 residues before the CDR3 finishes, and the germline J gene fills in the end. The chain recombines TRBV5-1 with TRBJ2-3; TRBD1 matches at 10 bases. The V gene end was trimmed by 4 bases and the J gene end by 3 bases; junction bases not matched to a gene: 8. The CDR3 sequence is 16 residues long. Germline V gene data show CDR1 as SGHRS and CDR2 as YFSETQ. CDR3: CASSTNRDRGTDTQYF. CDR3 DNA, as far as it was read: TGCGCCAGCAGCACTAACCGGGACAGGGGAACAGATACG.

As to this clone: From the germline J gene comes the end of the CDR3, since the read stops 3 residues before it. V and J are TRBV10-3 and TRBJ2-7; a possible D gene is TRBD1 (5 bases). The CDR3 runs to 14 residues. Germline lookup yields CDR1 ENHRY and CDR2 SYGVKD. V lost 3 bases to trimming and J lost 5 bases, with 14 bases between them. CDR3 DNA, as far as it was read: TGTGCCATCAGTGATTTTACCCCAGGGAACGAG. It codes for CAISDFTPGNE. The entire CDR3 reads CAISDFTPGNEQYF.

In the case of this clone: The read finishes 3 residues shy of the CDR3 end, and the germline J gene is used to complete it. The chain uses TRBV7-6 and TRBJ2-2; D uncertain. Germline CDR1 SGHVS, CDR2 FNYEAQ. This CDR3 spans 13 amino acids. The part of the CDR3 DNA that was read is TGTGCCCTTACGACGGTTGACAATGAAAAG. Translating it yields CALTTVDNEK. The CDR3 as a whole reads CALTTVDNEKLFF.